This TCR beta chain was recorded in a study of blood T cell repertoires in COVID-19. For the study at large: The United States, Italy and Spain supplied acute and convalescent COVID-19 samples.

As processed by the authors: The authors estimated nucleated cell counts from reference gene primer amplification. Produced via immunoSEQ multiplex PCR; TCRdb's table is partial and in-frame only. D and trimming come from the DNA, and the V and J calls and clone size come from that table. Among over 100,000 clones listed, roughly 86% were seen once. The source is a middle-aged man with acute or convalescent COVID-19. Sample: peripheral blood.

DNA for the CDR3: TGTGCCAGCAGCGTGGGGGGGGGCTTGAACACTGAAGCTTTCTTT. Translation: CASSVGGGLNTEAFF. The rearrangement joins TRBV5-4 to TRBJ1-1, with TRBD1 as a possible D gene (6 bases). Germline V gives CDR1 SGHNT, CDR2 YYREEE (reference sequence). The V and J ends lost 4 bases and 0 bases respectively, with 13 bases between them. The CDR3 length is 15 residues.